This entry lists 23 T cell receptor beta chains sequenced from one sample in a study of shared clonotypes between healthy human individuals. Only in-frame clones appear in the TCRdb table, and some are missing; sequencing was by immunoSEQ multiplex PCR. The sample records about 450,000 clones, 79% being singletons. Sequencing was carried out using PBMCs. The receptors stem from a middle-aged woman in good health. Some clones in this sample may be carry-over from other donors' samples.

CDR3 residues: CASSLPAQGVSTDTQYF. CDR3 bases: TGCGCCAGCAGCTTGCCCGCACAGGGGGTTAGCACAGATACGCAGTATTTT. The genes are TRBV5-1 and TRBJ2-3, with 8 bases aligning to TRBD1. The CDR3 is made up of 17 amino acids. V lost 1 base to trimming and J lost 0 bases; unmatched junction nucleotides: 7. Germline loops: CDR1 SGHRS, CDR2 YFSETQ.

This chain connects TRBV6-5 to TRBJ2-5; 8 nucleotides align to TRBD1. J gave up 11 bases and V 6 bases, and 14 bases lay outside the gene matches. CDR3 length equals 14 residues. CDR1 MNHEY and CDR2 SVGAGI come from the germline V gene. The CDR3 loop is CASSPPGQEREQYF. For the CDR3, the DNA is TGTGCCAGCAGCCCCCCGGGACAGGAGAGAGAGCAGTACTTC.

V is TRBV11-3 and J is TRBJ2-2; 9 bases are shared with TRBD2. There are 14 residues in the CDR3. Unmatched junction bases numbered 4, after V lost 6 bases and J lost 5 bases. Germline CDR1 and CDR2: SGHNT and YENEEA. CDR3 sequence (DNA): TGTGCCAGCAGTAGCGGGAGTGGGACCGGGGAGCTGTTTTTT. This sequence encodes CASSSGSGTGELFF.

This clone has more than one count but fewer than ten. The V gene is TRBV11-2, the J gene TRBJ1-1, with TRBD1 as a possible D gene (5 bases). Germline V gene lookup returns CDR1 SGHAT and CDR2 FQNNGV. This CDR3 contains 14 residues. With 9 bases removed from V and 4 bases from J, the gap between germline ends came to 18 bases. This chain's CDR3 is CASSEGHSSTEAFF. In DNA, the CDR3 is TGTGCCAGTAGCGAGGGGCACTCCTCCACTGAAGCTTTCTTT.

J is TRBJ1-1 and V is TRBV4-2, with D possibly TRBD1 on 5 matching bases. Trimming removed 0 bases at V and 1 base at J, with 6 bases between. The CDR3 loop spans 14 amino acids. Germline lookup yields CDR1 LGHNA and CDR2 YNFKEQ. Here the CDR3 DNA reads TGTGCCAGCAGCCAAGAGGGGGGGAACACTGAAGCTTTCTTT. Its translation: CASSQEGGNTEAFF.

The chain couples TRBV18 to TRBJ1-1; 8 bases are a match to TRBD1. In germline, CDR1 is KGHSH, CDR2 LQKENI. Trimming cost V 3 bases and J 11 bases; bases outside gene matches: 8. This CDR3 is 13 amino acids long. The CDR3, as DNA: TGTGCCAGCTCACCCCCAAACAGGGGGGAGGCTTTCTTT. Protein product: CASSPPNRGEAFF.

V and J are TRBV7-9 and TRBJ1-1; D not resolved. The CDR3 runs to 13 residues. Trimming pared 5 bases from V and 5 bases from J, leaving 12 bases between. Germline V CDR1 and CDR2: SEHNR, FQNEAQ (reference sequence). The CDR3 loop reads CASSNNRGTEAFF. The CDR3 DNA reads TGTGCCAGCAGCAATAATCGGGGTACTGAAGCTTTCTTT.

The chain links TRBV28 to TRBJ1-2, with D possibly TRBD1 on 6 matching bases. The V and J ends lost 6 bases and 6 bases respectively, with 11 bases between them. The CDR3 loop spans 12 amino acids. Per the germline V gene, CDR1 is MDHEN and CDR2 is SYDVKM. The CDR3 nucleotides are TGTGCCAGCAGGACCTCAGGGGATGGCTACACCTTC. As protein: CASRTSGDGYTF.

CDR3 loop: CASSPAGTYEQYF. In DNA form, the CDR3 reads TGTGCCAGCTCACCTGCGGGGACCTACGAGCAGTACTTC. V gene TRBV18 combines with J gene TRBJ2-7, with D maybe TRBD2 (6 bases). CDR3 length: 13 amino acids. Trimming shortened V by 3 bases and J by 2 bases, and 8 bases separated the two germline ends. Germline CDR1 and CDR2: KGHSH and LQKENI. The full variable domain, completed using reference TRBV18 and TRBJ2-7, is NAGVMQNPRHLVRRRGQEARLRCSPMKGHSHVYWYRQLPEEGLKFMVYLQKENIIDESGMPKERFSAEFPKEGPSILRIQQVVRGDSAAYFCASSPAGTYEQYFGPGTRLTVT.

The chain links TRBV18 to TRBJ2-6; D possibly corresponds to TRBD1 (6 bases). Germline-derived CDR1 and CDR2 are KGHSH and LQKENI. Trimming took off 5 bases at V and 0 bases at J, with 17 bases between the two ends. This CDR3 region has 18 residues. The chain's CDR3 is CASSSLKGDDSGANVLTF. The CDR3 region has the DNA TGTGCCAGCTCATCTCTGAAGGGGGACGACTCTGGGGCCAACGTCCTGACTTTC.

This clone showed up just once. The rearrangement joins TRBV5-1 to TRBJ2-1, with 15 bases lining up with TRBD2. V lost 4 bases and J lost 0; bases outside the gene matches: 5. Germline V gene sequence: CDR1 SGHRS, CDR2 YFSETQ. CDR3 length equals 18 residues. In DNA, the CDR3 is TGCGCCAGCAGCCCAGGACTAGCGGGAGGGTACTCCTACAATGAGCAGTTCTTC. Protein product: CASSPGLAGGYSYNEQFF. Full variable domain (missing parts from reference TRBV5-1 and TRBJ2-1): KAGVTQTPRYLIKTRGQQVTLSCSPISGHRSVSWYQQTPGQGLQFLFEYFSETQRNKGNFPGRFSGRQFSNSRSEMNVSTLELGDSALYLCASSPGLAGGYSYNEQFFGPGTRLTVL.

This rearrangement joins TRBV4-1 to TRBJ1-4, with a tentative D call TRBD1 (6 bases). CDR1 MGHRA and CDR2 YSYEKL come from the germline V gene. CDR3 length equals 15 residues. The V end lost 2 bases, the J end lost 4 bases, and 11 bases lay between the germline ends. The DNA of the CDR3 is TGCGCCAGCAGCCAAACCGGGACACTTAATGAAAAACTGTTTTTT. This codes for CASSQTGTLNEKLFF.

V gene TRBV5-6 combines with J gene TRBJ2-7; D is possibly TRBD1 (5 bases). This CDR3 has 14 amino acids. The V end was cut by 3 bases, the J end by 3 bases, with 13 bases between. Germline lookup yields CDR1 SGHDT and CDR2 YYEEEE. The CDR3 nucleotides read TGTGCCAGCAGCTGGGGCATCCGGCACTACGAGCAGTACTTC. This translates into CASSWGIRHYEQYF.

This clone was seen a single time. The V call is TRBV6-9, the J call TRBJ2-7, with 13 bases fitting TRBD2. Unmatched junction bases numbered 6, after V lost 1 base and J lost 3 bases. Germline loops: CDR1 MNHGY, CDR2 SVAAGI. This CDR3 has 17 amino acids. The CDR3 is CASSYFTGLAGRYEQYF. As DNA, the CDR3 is TGTGCCAGCAGTTATTTTACGGGACTAGCGGGACGCTACGAGCAGTACTTC.

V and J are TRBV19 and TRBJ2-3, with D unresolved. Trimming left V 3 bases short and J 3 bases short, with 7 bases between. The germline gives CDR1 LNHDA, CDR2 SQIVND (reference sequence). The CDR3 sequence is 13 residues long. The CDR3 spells CASSMGRTDTQYF. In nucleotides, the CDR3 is TGTGCCAGTAGTATGGGTAGAACAGATACGCAGTATTTT.

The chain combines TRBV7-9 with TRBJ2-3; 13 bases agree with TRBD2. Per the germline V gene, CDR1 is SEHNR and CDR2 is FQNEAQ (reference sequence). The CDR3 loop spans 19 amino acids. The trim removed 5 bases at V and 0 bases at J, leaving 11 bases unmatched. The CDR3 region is CASSRSTSGRGFSTDTQYF. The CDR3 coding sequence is TGTGCCAGCAGCCGATCAACTAGCGGGAGGGGATTTAGCACAGATACGCAGTATTTT.

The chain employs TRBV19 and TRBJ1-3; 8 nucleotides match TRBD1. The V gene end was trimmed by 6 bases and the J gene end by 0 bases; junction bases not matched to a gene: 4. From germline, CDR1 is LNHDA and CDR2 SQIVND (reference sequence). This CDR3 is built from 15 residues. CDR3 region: CASSDRGRSGNTIYF. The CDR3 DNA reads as TGTGCCAGTAGCGACAGGGGTCGCTCTGGAAACACCATATATTTT.

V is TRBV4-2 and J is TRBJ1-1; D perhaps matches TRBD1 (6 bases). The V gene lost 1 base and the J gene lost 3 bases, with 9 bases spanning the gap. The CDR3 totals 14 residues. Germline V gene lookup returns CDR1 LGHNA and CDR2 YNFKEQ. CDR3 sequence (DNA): TGTGCCAGCAGCCAAGCCAGGGGATACACTGAAGCTTTCTTT. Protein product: CASSQARGYTEAFF.

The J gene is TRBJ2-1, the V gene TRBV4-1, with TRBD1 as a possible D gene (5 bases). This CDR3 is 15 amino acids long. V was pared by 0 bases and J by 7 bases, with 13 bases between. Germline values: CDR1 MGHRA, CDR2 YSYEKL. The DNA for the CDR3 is TGCGCCAGCAGCCAAGAAGCCCTGAAGGGGAATGAGCAGTTCTTC. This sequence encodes CASSQEALKGNEQFF.

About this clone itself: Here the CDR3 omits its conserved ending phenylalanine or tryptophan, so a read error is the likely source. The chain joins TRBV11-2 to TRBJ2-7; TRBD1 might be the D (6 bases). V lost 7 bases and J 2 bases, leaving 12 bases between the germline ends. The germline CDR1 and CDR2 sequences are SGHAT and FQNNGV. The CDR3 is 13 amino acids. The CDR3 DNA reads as TGTGCCAGCACCCTGGACAGTCCCTACGAGCAGTACCTC. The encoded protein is CASTLDSPYEQYL.

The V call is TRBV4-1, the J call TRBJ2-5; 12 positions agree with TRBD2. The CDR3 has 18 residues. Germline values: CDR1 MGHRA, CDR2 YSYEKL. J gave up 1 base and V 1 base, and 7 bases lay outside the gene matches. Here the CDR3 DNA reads TGCGCCAGCAGCCAAGGCAGAGGACTAGCGGGGATCCAAGAGACCCAGTACTTC. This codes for CASSQGRGLAGIQETQYF.

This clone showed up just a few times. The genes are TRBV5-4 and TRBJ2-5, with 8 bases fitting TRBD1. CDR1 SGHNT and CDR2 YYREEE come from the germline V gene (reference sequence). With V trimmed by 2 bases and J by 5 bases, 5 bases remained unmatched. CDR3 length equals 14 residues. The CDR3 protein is CASSFQGARETQYF. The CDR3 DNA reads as TGTGCCAGCAGCTTTCAGGGGGCAAGGGAGACCCAGTACTTC.

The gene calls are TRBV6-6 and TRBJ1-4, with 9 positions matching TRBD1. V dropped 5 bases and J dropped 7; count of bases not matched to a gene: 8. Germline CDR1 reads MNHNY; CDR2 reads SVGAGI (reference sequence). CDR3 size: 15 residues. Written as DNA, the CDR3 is TGTGCCAGCAGTGCCCCGGGACAGGGACGTGAAAAACTGTTTTTT. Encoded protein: CASSAPGQGREKLFF.